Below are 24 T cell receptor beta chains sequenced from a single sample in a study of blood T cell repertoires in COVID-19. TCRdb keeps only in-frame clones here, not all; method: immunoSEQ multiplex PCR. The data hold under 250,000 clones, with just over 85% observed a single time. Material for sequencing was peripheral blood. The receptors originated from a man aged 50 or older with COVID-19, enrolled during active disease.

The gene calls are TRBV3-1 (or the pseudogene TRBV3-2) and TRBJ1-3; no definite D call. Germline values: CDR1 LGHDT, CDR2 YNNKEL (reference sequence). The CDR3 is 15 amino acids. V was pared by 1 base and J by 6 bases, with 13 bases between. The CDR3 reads CASSQAGPFENTIYF. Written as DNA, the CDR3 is TGTGCCAGCAGCCAAGCCGGTCCCTTTGAAAACACCATATATTTT.

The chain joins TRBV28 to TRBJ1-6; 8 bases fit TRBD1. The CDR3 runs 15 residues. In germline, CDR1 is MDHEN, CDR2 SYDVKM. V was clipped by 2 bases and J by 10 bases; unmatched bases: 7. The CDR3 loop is CASSLPQGAGSPLHF. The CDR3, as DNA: TGTGCCAGCAGTTTACCTCAGGGGGCAGGATCACCCCTCCACTTT.

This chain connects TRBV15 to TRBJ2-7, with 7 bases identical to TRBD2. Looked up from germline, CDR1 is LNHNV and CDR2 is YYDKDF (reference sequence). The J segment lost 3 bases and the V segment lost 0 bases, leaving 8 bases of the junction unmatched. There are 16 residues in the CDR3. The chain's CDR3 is CATSREGTGGDYEQYF. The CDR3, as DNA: TGTGCCACCAGCAGAGAGGGGACTGGGGGGGACTACGAGCAGTACTTC. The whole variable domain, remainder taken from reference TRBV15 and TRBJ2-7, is DAMVIQNPRYQVTQFGKPVTLSCSQTLNHNVMYWYQQKSSQAPKLLFHYYDKDFNNEADTPDNFQSRRPNTSFCFLDIRSPGLGDTAMYLCATSREGTGGDYEQYFGPGTRLTVT.

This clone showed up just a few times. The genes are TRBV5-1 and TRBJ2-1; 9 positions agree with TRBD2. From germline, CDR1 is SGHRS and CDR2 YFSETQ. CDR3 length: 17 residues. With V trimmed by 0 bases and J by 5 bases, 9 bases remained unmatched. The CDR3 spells CASSLVFRTSAHNEQFF. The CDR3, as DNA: TGCGCCAGCAGCTTGGTCTTTCGGACTAGCGCCCACAATGAGCAGTTCTTC.

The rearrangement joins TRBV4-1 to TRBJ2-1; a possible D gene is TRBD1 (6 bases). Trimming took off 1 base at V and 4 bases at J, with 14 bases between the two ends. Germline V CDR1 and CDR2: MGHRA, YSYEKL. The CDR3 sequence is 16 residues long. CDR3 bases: TGCGCCAGCAGCCAAGTGGCTACAGGGCGGTACAATGAGCAGTTCTTC. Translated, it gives CASSQVATGRYNEQFF.

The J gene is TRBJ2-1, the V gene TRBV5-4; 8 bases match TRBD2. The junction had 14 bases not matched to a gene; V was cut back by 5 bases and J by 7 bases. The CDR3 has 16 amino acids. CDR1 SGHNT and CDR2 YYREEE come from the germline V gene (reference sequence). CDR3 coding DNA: TGTGCCAGCAGTTTAGGGGGGGGACTAGAGGGGAATGAGCAGTTCTTC. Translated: CASSLGGGLEGNEQFF.

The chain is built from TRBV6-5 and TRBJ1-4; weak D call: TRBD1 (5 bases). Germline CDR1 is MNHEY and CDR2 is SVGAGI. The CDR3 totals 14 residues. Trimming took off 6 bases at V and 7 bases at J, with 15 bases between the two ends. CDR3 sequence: CASSPTVGGEKLFF. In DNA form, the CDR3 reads TGTGCCAGCAGCCCGACGGTCGGGGGTGAAAAACTGTTTTTT.

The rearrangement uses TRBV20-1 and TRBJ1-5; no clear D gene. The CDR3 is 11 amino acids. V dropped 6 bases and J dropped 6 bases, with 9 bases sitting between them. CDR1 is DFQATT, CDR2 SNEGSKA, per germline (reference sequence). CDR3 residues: CSASRGQPQHF. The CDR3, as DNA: TGCAGTGCGAGTCGGGGTCAGCCCCAGCATTTT.

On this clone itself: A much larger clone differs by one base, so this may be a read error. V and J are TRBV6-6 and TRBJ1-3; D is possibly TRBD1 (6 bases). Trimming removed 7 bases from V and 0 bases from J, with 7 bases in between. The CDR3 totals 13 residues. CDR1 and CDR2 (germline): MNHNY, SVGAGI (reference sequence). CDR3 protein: CASTQGSGNTIYF. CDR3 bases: TGTGCCAGCACACAGGGCTCTGGAAACACCATATATTTT.

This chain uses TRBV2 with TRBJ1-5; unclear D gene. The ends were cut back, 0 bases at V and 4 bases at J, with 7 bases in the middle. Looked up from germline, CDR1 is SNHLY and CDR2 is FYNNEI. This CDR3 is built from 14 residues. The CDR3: CASSEADTNQPQHF. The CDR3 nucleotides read TGTGCCAGCAGTGAAGCCGACACAAATCAGCCCCAGCATTTT.

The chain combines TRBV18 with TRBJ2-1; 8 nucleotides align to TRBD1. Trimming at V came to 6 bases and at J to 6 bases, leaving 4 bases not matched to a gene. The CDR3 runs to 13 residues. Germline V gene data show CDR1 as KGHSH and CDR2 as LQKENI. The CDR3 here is CASSPDRVNEQFF. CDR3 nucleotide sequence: TGTGCCAGCTCCCCGGACAGGGTCAATGAGCAGTTCTTC.

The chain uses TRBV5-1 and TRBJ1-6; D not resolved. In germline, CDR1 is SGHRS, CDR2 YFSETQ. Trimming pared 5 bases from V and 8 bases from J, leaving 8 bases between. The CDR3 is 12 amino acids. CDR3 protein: CASREGDSPLHF. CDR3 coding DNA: TGCGCCAGCAGGGAGGGTGATTCACCCCTCCACTTT.

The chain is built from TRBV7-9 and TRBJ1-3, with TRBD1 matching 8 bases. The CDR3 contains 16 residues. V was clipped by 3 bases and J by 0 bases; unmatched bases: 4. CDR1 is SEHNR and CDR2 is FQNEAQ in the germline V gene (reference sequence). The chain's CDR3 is CASSLPDRASGNTIYF. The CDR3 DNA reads TGTGCCAGCAGCTTGCCGGACAGGGCCTCTGGAAACACCATATATTTT.

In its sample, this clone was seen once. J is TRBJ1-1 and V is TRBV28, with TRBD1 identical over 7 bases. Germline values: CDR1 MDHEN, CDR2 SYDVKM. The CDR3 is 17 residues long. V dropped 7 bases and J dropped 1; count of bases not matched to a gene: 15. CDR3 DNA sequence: TGTGCCAGCAAATATCGGGGACAGTTAGGTAAGAACACTGAAGCTTTCTTT. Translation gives CASKYRGQLGKNTEAFF.

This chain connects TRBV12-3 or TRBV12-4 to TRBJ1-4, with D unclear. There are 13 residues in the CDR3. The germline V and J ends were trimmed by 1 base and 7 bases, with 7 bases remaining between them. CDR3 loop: CASSLGSGEKLFF. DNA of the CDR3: TGTGCCAGCAGTTTAGGGAGCGGTGAAAAACTGTTTTTT.

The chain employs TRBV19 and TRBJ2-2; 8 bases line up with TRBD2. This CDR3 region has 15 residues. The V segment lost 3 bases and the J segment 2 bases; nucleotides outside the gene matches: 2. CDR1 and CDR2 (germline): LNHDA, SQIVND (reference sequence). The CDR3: CASSIAGGNTGELFF. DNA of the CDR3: TGTGCCAGTAGTATTGCGGGAGGCAACACCGGGGAGCTGTTTTTT.

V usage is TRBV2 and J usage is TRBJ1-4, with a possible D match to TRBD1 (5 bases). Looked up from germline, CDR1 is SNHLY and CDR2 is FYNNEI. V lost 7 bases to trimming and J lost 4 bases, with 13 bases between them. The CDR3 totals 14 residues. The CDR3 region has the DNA TGTGCCAGCATCCCTGGGGGAGGTAATGAAAAACTGTTTTTT. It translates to CASIPGGGNEKLFF.

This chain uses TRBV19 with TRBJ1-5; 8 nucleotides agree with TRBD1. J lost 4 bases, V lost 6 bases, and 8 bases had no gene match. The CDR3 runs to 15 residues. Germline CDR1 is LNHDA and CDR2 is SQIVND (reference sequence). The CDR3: CASSPGQGANQPQHF. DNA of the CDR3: TGTGCCAGTAGCCCCGGGCAGGGGGCGAATCAGCCCCAGCATTTT. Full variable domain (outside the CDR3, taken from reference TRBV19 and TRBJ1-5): DGGITQSPKYLFRKEGQNVTLSCEQNLNHDAMYWYRQDPGQGLRLIYYSQIVNDFQKGDIAEGYSVSREKKESFPLTVTSAQKNPTAFYLCASSPGQGANQPQHFGDGTRLSIL.

CDR3 sequence (DNA): TGTGCCAGCCCTCGGACTAGCGGACCCAATGAGCAGTTCTTC. Protein: CASPRTSGPNEQFF. The rearrangement links TRBV6-5 to TRBJ2-1, with 10 bases lining up with TRBD2. The V and J ends lost 8 bases and 6 bases, in that order; junction bases with no gene match: 7. From germline, CDR1 is MNHEY and CDR2 SVGAGI. The CDR3 length is 14 residues.

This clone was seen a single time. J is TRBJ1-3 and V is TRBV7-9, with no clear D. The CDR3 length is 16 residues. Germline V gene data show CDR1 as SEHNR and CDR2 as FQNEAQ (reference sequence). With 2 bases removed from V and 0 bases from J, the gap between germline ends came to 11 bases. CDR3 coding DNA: TGTGCCAGCAGCTTATCTACGGGGAGCTCTGGAAACACCATATATTTT. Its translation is CASSLSTGSSGNTIYF.

This CDR3 is CATSRDRGTGTNYEQYF. The CDR3, as DNA: TGTGCCACCAGCAGAGACAGGGGGACCGGGACGAACTACGAGCAGTACTTC. The genes are TRBV15 and TRBJ2-7; TRBD1 matches at 7 bases. The ends lost 0 bases at V and 3 bases at J; junction bases unmatched: 11. Germline V gene data show CDR1 as LNHNV and CDR2 as YYDKDF (reference sequence). This CDR3 comprises 17 residues.

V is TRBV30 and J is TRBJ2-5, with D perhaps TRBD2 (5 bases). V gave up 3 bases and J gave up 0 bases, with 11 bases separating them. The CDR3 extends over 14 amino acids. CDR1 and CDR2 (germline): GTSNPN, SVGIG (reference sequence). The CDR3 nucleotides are TGTGCCTGGAGCGGAGGACTCAACCAAGAGACCCAGTACTTC. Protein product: CAWSGGLNQETQYF.

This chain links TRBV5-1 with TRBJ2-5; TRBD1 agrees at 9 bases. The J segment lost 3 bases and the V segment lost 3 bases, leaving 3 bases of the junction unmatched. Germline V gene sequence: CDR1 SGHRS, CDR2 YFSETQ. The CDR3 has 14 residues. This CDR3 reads CASSWGQGEETQYF. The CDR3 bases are TGCGCCAGCAGCTGGGGACAGGGAGAAGAGACCCAGTACTTC.

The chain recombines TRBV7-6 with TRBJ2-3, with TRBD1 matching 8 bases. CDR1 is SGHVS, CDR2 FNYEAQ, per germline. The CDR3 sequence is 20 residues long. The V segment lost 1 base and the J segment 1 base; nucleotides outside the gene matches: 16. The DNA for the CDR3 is TGTGCCAGCAGCTTAGGGGCAGGGGGCTTTCAATTTTCGGGCACAGATACGCAGTATTTT. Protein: CASSLGAGGFQFSGTDTQYF.